This T cell receptor (beta chain) was sequenced during a study of shared clonotypes between healthy human individuals. Study-wide background: Samples came from two female and three male donors aged 18 to 49.

Here immunoSEQ multiplex PCR was the method, and the copy in TCRdb shows in-frame clones only, minus some. The table lists fewer than 3 million clones, 85% to 95% of them singletons. The V end lost 2 bases, the J end lost 4 bases, and 6 bases lay between the germline ends. The germline gives CDR1 SEHNR, CDR2 FQNEAQ (reference sequence). The CDR3 runs to 13 residues. The specimen sequenced was naive CD4+ T cells from PBMCs. Subset given: CD45RA+ positively selected. J is TRBJ2-1 and V is TRBV7-9; no reliable D call. The source of this sequence is a young man in good health. Some clones in this sample may be carry-over from other donors' samples. Written as DNA, the CDR3 is TGTGCCAGCAGCTTACCACCGTACAATGAGCAGTTCTTC. It is translated as CASSLPPYNEQFF. Full variable domain (outside the CDR3, taken from reference TRBV7-9 and TRBJ2-1): DTGVSQNPRHKITKRGQNVTFRCDPISEHNRLYWYRQTLGQGPEFLTYFQNEAQLEKSRLLSDRFSAERPKGSFSTLEIQRTEQGDSAMYLCASSLPPYNEQFFGPGTRLTVL.